This T cell receptor beta chain was captured by sequencing in a study of early T cells in non-severe SARS-CoV-2 infection. Study background: The input, bulk RNA from unsorted whole blood, was sequenced, and chains were unpaired.

In this sample, this clonotype turned up many times. Its specificity is not known. J lost 5 bases, V lost 0 bases, and 9 bases had no gene match. The germline gives CDR1 DFQATT, CDR2 SNEGSKA (reference sequence). This CDR3 has 15 amino acids. Unique molecular identifier tags were affixed to discrete cDNA molecules. TCRdb reanalysed the 5' RACE reads using MiXCR and keeps one entry per CDR3 protein. The table includes tens of thousands of distinct CDR3 sequences, under 5.5% detected once. Broader study findings: CD4 and private specificities were missed by VDJdb matching, which favored anti-spike CD8 responses.

The sample taken for sequencing was whole blood. This sequence originates from an adult who was a healthcare worker with PCR-confirmed SARS-CoV-2 infection or an uninfected control (not recorded which). The chain combines TRBV20-1 with TRBJ2-5, with 7 bases that match TRBD1. CDR3 sequence: CSARDPGRGMETQYF. The DNA for the CDR3 is TGCAGTGCTAGAGATCCGGGCAGGGGGATGGAGACCCAGTACTTC.